The clone carrying this T cell receptor beta chain appeared a few times. What it recognizes is unknown. This entry is derived from a study of identical twins. TCRdb re-called the 5' RACE reads with MiXCR, one entry per CDR3 protein. The table includes more than 250,000 distinct CDR3 sequences, about 8.1% detected once. Germline CDR1 is SEHNR and CDR2 is FQNEAQ (reference sequence). CDR3 length equals 16 residues. The V and J ends lost 2 bases and 2 bases respectively, with 15 bases between them. Study-level points and caveats: Cross-sectional statistics underpinned the conclusions; the same donors were not followed. Model-predicted out-of-frame TCR alpha sharing fell below observed values in monozygotic twins. Low generation probability was overrepresented in out-of-frame alpha sequences shared by twins.

Separately, the same data were catalogued under a study of yellow fever vaccine responses in identical twins.

The material sequenced was memory (CD45RO+) T cells sorted from blood. The V and J genes are TRBV7-9 and TRBJ2-5; D not certain. The receptor comes from a woman aged 18-29 years in good health. The CDR3 DNA is TGTGCCAGCAGCTTATTTGATAGGGCAGAACAAGAGACCCAGTACTTC. It yields the protein CASSLFDRAEQETQYF.